This T cell receptor (beta chain) emerged from a study of OX40 agonist ivuxolimab in advanced cancers. In the study overall: At 0.01 to 10 mg/kg, ivuxolimab was administered intravenously to patients every 2 weeks. Dose-escalation subjects each had hepatocellular carcinoma, melanoma, renal cell or head and neck cancer. Study-level results: CD4+ and CD8+ blood T cells expanded clonally by week 6 at 0.1 to 3.0 mg/kg. The study found among the lowest clonal expansion in partial responders at 0.1-3.0 mg/kg.

Produced via immunoSEQ multiplex PCR; TCRdb's table is partial and in-frame only. Among 100,000 to 140,000 clones listed, more than 85% were seen once. About this clone itself: Its specificity is not known.

This receptor was taken from an adult with an advanced solid tumor such as melanoma, head and neck, liver or kidney cancer. Sequenced material: CD4+ or CD8+ T cells sorted from blood, taken in a trial of the OX40 agonist ivuxolimab.

The CDR3 nucleotides read TGTGCCAGCTCACCCCGTTTGGCTACTGAAGCTTTCTTT. Encoded protein: CASSPRLATEAFF. The rearrangement joins TRBV18 to TRBJ1-1; no clear D. The CDR3 spans 13 residues. V was clipped by 3 bases and J by 5 bases, with 10 bases between them. Germline assignment: CDR1 KGHSH and CDR2 LQKENI.